This T cell receptor beta chain was obtained from a study of OX40 agonist ivuxolimab in advanced cancers. Turning to the study itself: Cohort: approximately 83% men, mean age about 60, aged about 23 to 80.

Whole-study results and caveats: Within 6 weeks, CD4+ and CD8+ blood T cells expanded clonally at 0.1 to 3.0 mg/kg.

Note on this clone: What it recognizes is unknown.

Sequenced by immunoSEQ multiplex PCR; TCRdb stores in-frame clones only, minus some. The repertoire holds approximately 70,000 clones, 83% seen once, with almost 1.5% in the top ten. Trimming cost V 2 bases and J 3 bases, with 15 bases left between them. The length of the CDR3 is 15 residues. Germline V gene data show CDR1 as SGDLS and CDR2 as YYNGEE. The V call is TRBV9, the J call TRBJ2-7; D perhaps matches TRBD1 (6 bases). The clonotype was recovered from an adult with an advanced solid tumor such as melanoma, head and neck, liver or kidney cancer. The sequenced sample was CD4+ or CD8+ T cells sorted from blood, obtained in a trial of the OX40 agonist ivuxolimab. CDR3 amino acids: CASSVSSGVSYEQYF. The DNA of the CDR3 is TGTGCCAGCAGCGTGAGTTCAGGGGTGAGCTACGAGCAGTACTTC.